Included here is one TCR beta chain sequence, with context. The authors' processing: The assay estimated nucleated cells by amplifying reference gene primers. TCRdb's table, derived via immunoSEQ multiplex PCR, lists solely in-frame clones and lacks some. That table gives V, J and clone size, and the DNA gave D and trimming. The sample lists 450,000 to 500,000 clones; around 87% were seen once. The source of the sample is a study of blood T cell repertoires in COVID-19. As for the study in general: Nucleic acid was either cDNA or gDNA, and it came from T cells, B-cell-depleted T cells, or PBMCs.

The CDR3 runs to 13 residues. V dropped 5 bases and J dropped 1 base, with 8 bases sitting between them. Germline V CDR1 and CDR2: KGHSH, LQKENI. Cohorts were assigned according to the clinical history that participants reported. The TCR sequence derives from a woman aged 18-29 years who had recovered from COVID-19. Sequenced sample: PBMCs or T cells enriched from blood (not recorded which). The gene calls are TRBV18 and TRBJ1-1; D might be TRBD1 (6 bases). In nucleotides, the CDR3 is TGTGCCAGCTCAAAGGGACAGAACACTGAAGCTTTCTTT. Its protein is CASSKGQNTEAFF. Using reference TRBV18 and TRBJ1-1 for the parts outside the CDR3, the full variable domain is NAGVMQNPRHLVRRRGQEARLRCSPMKGHSHVYWYRQLPEEGLKFMVYLQKENIIDESGMPKERFSAEFPKEGPSILRIQQVVRGDSAAYFCASSKGQNTEAFFGQGTRLTVV.